Listed below are T cell receptor beta chains from one sample, sequenced in a study of radiotherapy plus CTLA-4 blockade in lung cancer. Clones were sequenced by immunoSEQ multiplex PCR, and TCRdb holds only the in-frame ones, with some missing. The sample holds about 72,000 clones, over 65% seen once. Specimen: peripheral blood, collected from a patient treated with radiotherapy plus ipilimumab. The source of these receptors is a human donor with non-small cell lung cancer who had a complete response to radiotherapy plus ipilimumab. Each CDR3 is given with its conserved first and last residue. The D gene is left open where the match is weak. Size is omitted from some rows. Given values are once, few, many or a class for expanded clones.

clone_size,j_call,v_call,d_call,cdr3_nt,cdr3_aa
once,TRBJ1-5,TRBV19,-,TGTGCCAGCAGGACTGTGGGGCAGCCCCAGCATTTT,CASRTVGQPQHF
-,TRBJ1-4,TRBV2,-,TGTGCCAGCACCGAACCGGGGTCGGGCGAAAAACTGTTTTTT,CASTEPGSGEKLFF
-,TRBJ2-3,TRBV9,-,TGTGCCAGCAGCCTAGCGTCTAGCACAGATACGCAGTATTTT,CASSLASSTDTQYF
-,TRBJ1-2,TRBV27,TRBD1,TGTGCCAGCAGTTTCCTCCTTCCGGGACAGCGTCCATATGGCTACACCTTC,CASSFLLPGQRPYGYTF
-,TRBJ2-1,TRBV5-1,-,TGCGCCAGCAGCTCCGGGGGAACCTACAATGAGCAGTTCTTC,CASSSGGTYNEQFF
-,TRBJ1-3,TRBV7-8,-,TGTGCCAGCAGCTTAAGGACTTCTGGAAACACCATATATTTT,CASSLRTSGNTIYF
-,TRBJ1-4,TRBV12-5,TRBD1,TGTGCTAGTGGCCGGGGACAGGGAGATGAAAAACTGTTTTTT,CASGRGQGDEKLFF
-,TRBJ1-5,TRBV7-9,-,TGTGCCAGCAGCTTAGATGCTAGCAATCAGCCCCAGCATTTT,CASSLDASNQPQHF
-,TRBJ2-3,TRBV29-1,TRBD1,TGCAGCGTTGTGGACAGGAGCACAGATACGCAGTATTTT,CSVVDRSTDTQYF
-,TRBJ1-4,TRBV7-2,TRBD1,TGTGCCAGCAGCTTAAAGGCAGGGGGCGTTTTGTCTGAAAAACTGTTTTTT,CASSLKAGGVLSEKLFF
-,TRBJ2-1,TRBV28,TRBD2,TGTGCCAGCAGTTTACTTTCCTCTAGCGGCTACAATGAGCAGTTCTTC,CASSLLSSSGYNEQFF
-,TRBJ2-7,TRBV5-1,-,TGCGCCAGCAGCTTGGCCGGGGGACAGCCTTACGAGCAGTACTTC,CASSLAGGQPYEQYF
-,TRBJ1-5,TRBV4-1,-,TGCGCCAGCAGCCAAGATACAACAGGGTATAGCAATCAGCCCCAGCATTTT,CASSQDTTGYSNQPQHF
-,TRBJ1-5,TRBV7-2,-,TGTGCCAGCAGCTTAGGAGGCAACAGATTCAATCAGCCCCAGCATTTT,CASSLGGNRFNQPQHF
-,TRBJ2-7,TRBV18,-,TGTGCCAGCTCACCACCGGCCGGGTACGAGCAGTACTTC,CASSPPAGYEQYF
once,TRBJ2-5,TRBV6-6,TRBD2,TGTGCCAGCAGTTACCGACAGCGGGAGGGGCAAGAGACCCAGTACTTC,CASSYRQREGQETQYF
-,TRBJ1-1,TRBV6-5,-,TGTGCCAGCAGACTGGGGTCCTCGAACACTGAAGCTTTCTTT,CASRLGSSNTEAFF
-,TRBJ2-1,TRBV7-9,TRBD1,TGTGCCAGCAGCATGCCCTTGAGGGACAGACAGAGAGAGCAGTTCTTC,CASSMPLRDRQREQFF
-,TRBJ1-6,TRBV30,TRBD1,TGTGCCTGGAGAGCCGGGACAGGGGTTTTTACAAGCTCCTATAATTCACCCCTCCACTTT,CAWRAGTGVFTSSYNSPLHF
-,TRBJ2-5,TRBV7-2,TRBD1,TGTGCCAGCAGCCGCCGGGACAGGGGTCAAGAGACCCAGTACTTC,CASSRRDRGQETQYF
-,TRBJ2-7,TRBV7-2,-,TGTGCCAGCAGTCCCGAGGGGGTCTTATCCTACGAGCAGTACTTC,CASSPEGVLSYEQYF
-,TRBJ2-3,TRBV12-5,-,TGTGCTAGTGGTCCGTTGGATACGCAGTATTTT,CASGPLDTQYF
-,TRBJ2-2,TRBV18,-,TGTGCCAGCTCACCACCGGGGGGCGGTTGGAACACCGGGGAGCTGTTTTTT,CASSPPGGGWNTGELFF
-,TRBJ2-5,TRBV4-1,-,TGCGCCAGCGGCCGATCCGGGGTAGAGACCCAGTACTTC,CASGRSGVETQYF